These 23 T cell receptor beta chains were sequenced from one sample in a study of blood T cells in healthy people across ages. A second PCR, run for roughly 7 to 12 cycles, used a sample-barcoded 5' primer plus a J-beta primer mix. TCRdb re-derived calls from the 5' RACE reads in MiXCR, one entry per CDR3 protein. The profile shows some 1.8 million distinct CDR3 sequences, 39% of them singletons. The specimen sequenced was blood. Every receptor here comes from a human donor in good health.

The chain is built from TRBV9 and TRBJ2-3; 7 positions agree with TRBD2. The CDR3 is 14 amino acids. Germline CDR1 reads SGDLS; CDR2 reads YYNGEE. Germline trimming cut 6 bases from V and 4 bases from J; bases unmatched to any gene: 8. The CDR3 DNA reads as TGTGCCAGCAACCCATATGCGGGGGCAGATACGCAGTATTTT. Its translation: CASNPYAGADTQYF.

CDR3 in amino acids: CASSLSGGQGAEAFF. DNA of the CDR3: TGTGCCAGCAGTTTAAGTGGGGGACAGGGCGCTGAAGCTTTCTTT. This chain joins TRBV28 and TRBJ1-1; 9 bases map to TRBD1. The CDR3 runs to 15 residues. V lost 2 bases, J lost 6 bases, and 7 bases stayed unmatched. From germline, CDR1 is MDHEN and CDR2 SYDVKM.

V usage is TRBV20-1 and J usage is TRBJ2-5; 11 nucleotides align to TRBD2. The CDR3 length is 17 residues. V lost 5 bases, J lost 3 bases, and 14 bases stayed unmatched. Looked up from germline, CDR1 is DFQATT and CDR2 is SNEGSKA (reference sequence). The CDR3 bases are TGCAGTGCTCGCCCATTGACTAGCGGGGCGACGAAAGAGACCCAGTACTTC. Translated, it gives CSARPLTSGATKETQYF.

This clonotype was picked up many times. The V gene is TRBV4-1, the J gene TRBJ2-5, with D maybe TRBD1 (6 bases). Looked up from germline, CDR1 is MGHRA and CDR2 is YSYEKL. This CDR3 contains 13 residues. CDR3 in amino acids: CASRGTLQETQYF. The CDR3 DNA follows: TGCGCTTCGAGGGGGACGCTCCAAGAGACCCAGTACTTC.

This clonotype was seen only a few times. This chain links TRBV7-2 with TRBJ1-1; D is uncertain. CDR1 SGHTA and CDR2 FQGNSA come from the germline V gene. The CDR3 has 16 residues. The V end was cut by 5 bases, the J end by 1 base, with 17 bases between. In nucleotides, the CDR3 is TGTGCCAGCAGCCGAGATACTGGGTCTGGGAACACTGAAGCTTTCTTT. Protein product: CASSRDTGSGNTEAFF. The variable domain in full, completed from reference TRBV7-2 and TRBJ1-1, reads GAGVSQSPSNKVTEKGKDVELRCDPISGHTALYWYRQSLGQGLEFLIYFQGNSAPDKSGLPSDRFSAERTGGSVSTLTIQRTQQEDSAVYLCASSRDTGSGNTEAFFGQGTRLTVV.

Concerning this clonotype itself: One junction end disagrees with the germline gene, perhaps due to a read error. This chain joins TRBV3-1 and TRBJ1-2, with D uncertain. This CDR3 has 12 amino acids. In germline, CDR1 is LGHDT, CDR2 YNNKEL (reference sequence). The CDR3 loop is CASSQEYHGYTF. The CDR3 nucleotides are TGTGCAAGCAGCCAAGAGTACCATGGCTACACCTTC.

The chain links TRBV6-2 or TRBV6-3 to TRBJ2-7, with TRBD1 matching 10 bases. The CDR3 contains 17 residues. The junction had 12 bases not matched to a gene; V was cut back by 4 bases and J by 3 bases. CDR1 is MNHEY, CDR2 SVGEGT, per germline. CDR3 sequence (DNA): TGTGCCAGCAGTTTCCGGGGGACCAGGACAGGGGGCTACGAGCAGTACTTC. Protein sequence: CASSFRGTRTGGYEQYF.

V gene TRBV5-1 combines with J gene TRBJ1-2; the D gene is possibly TRBD1 (6 bases). CDR3 size: 13 residues. Trimming took off 4 bases at V and 6 bases at J, with 13 bases between the two ends. Per germline, CDR1 SGHRS and CDR2 YFSETQ. The CDR3: CASSGTPRDGYTF. CDR3 DNA sequence: TGCGCCAGCAGCGGGACACCTAGGGATGGCTACACCTTC.

The chain uses TRBV7-9 and TRBJ1-2; TRBD1 matches 8 bases. Germline V CDR1 and CDR2: SEHNR, FQNEAQ (reference sequence). The CDR3 length is 18 residues. Germline trimming cut 2 bases from V and 4 bases from J; bases unmatched to any gene: 15. The CDR3 nucleotides read TGTGCCAGCAGCTTATTCCGGGACAGGAGGGATCCTAGCTATGGCTACACCTTC. Translating it yields CASSLFRDRRDPSYGYTF.

The CDR3 here is CSVGRRESGYTF. The CDR3 DNA sequence: TGCAGCGTTGGCAGGCGGGAGAGTGGCTACACCTTC. The V gene is TRBV29-1, the J gene TRBJ1-2; D is ambiguous. Trimming removed 4 bases from V and 7 bases from J, with 13 bases in between. From germline, CDR1 is SQVTM and CDR2 ANQGSEA. The CDR3 totals 12 residues.

The V call is TRBV20-1, the J call TRBJ2-1; 8 bases align to TRBD2. Germline CDR1 DFQATT, CDR2 SNEGSKA (reference sequence). Trimming at V came to 0 bases and at J to 8 bases, leaving 12 bases not matched to a gene. This CDR3 contains 16 residues. In DNA, the CDR3 is TGCAGTGCTAGAGATAAGGTCGGGACTAGAAGCGATGAGCAGTTCTTC. Its translation: CSARDKVGTRSDEQFF.

Regarding this clonotype: It may be a read error: a sequence one base away is much more abundant. The rearrangement links TRBV6-2 or TRBV6-3 to TRBJ2-5; 7 nucleotides match TRBD1. The CDR3 loop spans 14 amino acids. Germline V gene data show CDR1 as MNHEY and CDR2 as SVGEGT. Trimming took 5 bases from V and 1 from J; bases not matched to a gene: 4. In DNA, the CDR3 is TGTGCCAGCAGTGACAGGGAGTTCCAAGAGACCCAGTACTTC. The encoded protein is CASSDREFQETQYF.

This rearrangement joins TRBV5-1 to TRBJ2-2, with a weak D call TRBD1 (5 bases). Per the germline V gene, CDR1 is SGHRS and CDR2 is YFSETQ. V lost 2 bases and J lost 5, with 10 bases in between. The CDR3 is 14 amino acids. CDR3 DNA: TGCGCCAGCAGCTTTCTGCAGGGTACCGGGGAGCTGTTTTTT. It specifies CASSFLQGTGELFF. Full variable domain (remainder filled in from reference TRBV5-1 and TRBJ2-2): KAGVTQTPRYLIKTRGQQVTLSCSPISGHRSVSWYQQTPGQGLQFLFEYFSETQRNKGNFPGRFSGRQFSNSRSEMNVSTLELGDSALYLCASSFLQGTGELFFGEGSRLTVL.

This clonotype was seen ten or more times. The rearrangement joins TRBV20-1 to TRBJ1-5; tentatively, D is TRBD1 (5 bases). Germline assignment: CDR1 DFQATT and CDR2 SNEGSKA (reference sequence). The CDR3 length is 11 residues. Trimming left V 7 bases short and J 5 bases short, with 9 bases between. The CDR3 DNA follows: TGCAGTGGCCAGACAGATCAGCCCCAGCATTTT. It is translated as CSGQTDQPQHF.

The rearrangement uses TRBV2 and TRBJ2-7; D is ambiguous. TRBJ2-5 matches the DNA end more closely, so the J call is doubtful. The V gene's germline CDR1 is SNHLY and CDR2 FYNNEI. This CDR3 is built from 15 residues. The CDR3 loop is CASSEESSYQETQYF. DNA of the CDR3: TGTGCCAGCAGTGAAGAGTCATCGTACCAAGAGACCCAGTACTTC.

This clonotype turned up a few times. V usage is TRBV12-3 or TRBV12-4 and J usage is TRBJ1-2; D gene uncertain. V lost 2 bases and J lost 2, with 9 bases in between. This CDR3 has 14 residues. In DNA, the CDR3 is TGTGCCAGCAGTTTAAGCCCCCTAAACTATGGCTACACCTTC. It translates to CASSLSPLNYGYTF.

This clonotype came up a few times. The rearrangement links TRBV6-2 or TRBV6-3 to TRBJ2-7, with TRBD2 matching over 7 bases. V gave up 0 bases and J gave up 2 bases; unmatched junction bases: 4. Germline values: CDR1 MNHEY, CDR2 SVGEGT. CDR3 length: 15 residues. The CDR3 DNA reads as TGTGCCAGCAGTTACTCGCTAGCGGTTACCTACGAGCAGTACTTC. It specifies CASSYSLAVTYEQYF.

In this sample, this clonotype turned up many times. This sequence joins TRBV12-3 or TRBV12-4 and TRBJ2-5, with 9 bases that match TRBD2. Germline trimming cut 3 bases from V and 5 bases from J; bases unmatched to any gene: 4. The CDR3 extends over 14 amino acids. CDR3 coding DNA: TGTGCCAGCAGTTTCGTTCTAGCGGGGGAGACCCAGTACTTC. Translated, it gives CASSFVLAGETQYF.

In its sample, this clonotype was seen once. The chain combines TRBV7-6 with TRBJ2-3; D unresolved. CDR3 length equals 18 residues. Looked up from germline, CDR1 is SGHVS and CDR2 is FNYEAQ. Trimming took off 5 bases at V and 0 bases at J, with 21 bases between the two ends. The CDR3 DNA reads TGTGCCAGCAGCAGACGAGCGCATGGTACCGCTAGCACAGATACGCAGTATTTT. Amino acids: CASSRRAHGTASTDTQYF.

The chain joins TRBV7-2 to TRBJ2-1; maybe TRBD2 (7 bases). The CDR3 loop spans 17 amino acids. Germline CDR1 reads SGHTA; CDR2 reads FQGNSA. Trimming removed 1 base from V and 7 bases from J, with 20 bases in between. CDR3 in DNA: TGTGCCAGCAGCTTAGGGGGGGGCTGGGAAGCTGGTAATGAGCAGTTCTTC. Amino acids: CASSLGGGWEAGNEQFF.

A note on this clonotype: This may be a read error: a much more frequent sequence differs by one nucleotide. V usage is TRBV5-6 and J usage is TRBJ2-4; a possible D gene is TRBD1 (5 bases). The CDR3 covers 15 residues. From germline, CDR1 is SGHDT and CDR2 YYEEEE. This CDR3 reads CACSLFQGLKNIQYF. The CDR3 coding sequence is TGTGCCTGCAGCTTGTTTCAGGGTTTAAAAAACATTCAGTACTTC. Full variable domain (missing parts from reference TRBV5-6 and TRBJ2-4): DAGVTQSPTHLIKTRGQQVTLRCSPKSGHDTVSWYQQALGQGPQFIFQYYEEEERQRGNFPDRFSGHQFPNYSSELNVNALLLGDSALYLCACSLFQGLKNIQYFGAGTRLSVL.

Note on this clonotype: One end of the junction does not line up with germline, which may come from a read error. The chain uses TRBV20-1 and TRBJ2-1, with D possibly matching TRBD2 (5 bases). Germline CDR1 is DFQATT and CDR2 is SNEGSKA (reference sequence). The CDR3 loop spans 16 amino acids. Here the CDR3 reads CSAGDPSGDSYNEQFF. The CDR3 DNA is TGCAGTGCTGGAGATCCCTCCGGGGACTCCTACAATGAGCAGTTCTTC.

The genes are TRBV18 and TRBJ1-1; D not certain. The CDR3 totals 16 residues. Germline assignment: CDR1 KGHSH and CDR2 LQKENI. Trimming pared 2 bases from V and 0 bases from J, leaving 13 bases between. The CDR3 coding sequence is TGTGCCAGCTCACCAACGAGGGCGGGGATGAACACTGAAGCTTTCTTT. Translated: CASSPTRAGMNTEAFF.